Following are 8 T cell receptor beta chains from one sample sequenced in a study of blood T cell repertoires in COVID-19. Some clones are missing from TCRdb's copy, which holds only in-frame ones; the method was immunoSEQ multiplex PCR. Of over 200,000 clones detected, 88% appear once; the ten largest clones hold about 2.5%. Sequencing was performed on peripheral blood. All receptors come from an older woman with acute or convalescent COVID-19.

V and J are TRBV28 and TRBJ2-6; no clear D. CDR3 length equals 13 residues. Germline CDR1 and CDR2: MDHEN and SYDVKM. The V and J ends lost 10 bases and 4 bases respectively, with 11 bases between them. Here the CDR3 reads CATFRPGANVLTF. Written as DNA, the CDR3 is TGTGCCACCTTTCGTCCCGGGGCCAACGTCCTGACTTTC.

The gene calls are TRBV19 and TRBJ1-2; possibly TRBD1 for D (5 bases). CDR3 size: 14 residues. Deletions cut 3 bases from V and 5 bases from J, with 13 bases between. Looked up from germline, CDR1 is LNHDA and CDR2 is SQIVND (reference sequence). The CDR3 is CASSMGTGPYGYTF. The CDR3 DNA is TGTGCCAGTAGTATGGGTACAGGTCCATATGGCTACACCTTC.

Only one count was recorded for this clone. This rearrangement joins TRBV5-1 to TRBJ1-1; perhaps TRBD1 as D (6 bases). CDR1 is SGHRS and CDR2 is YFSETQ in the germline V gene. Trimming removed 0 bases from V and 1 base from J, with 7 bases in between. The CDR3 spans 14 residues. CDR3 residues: CASSLGTENTEAFF. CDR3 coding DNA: TGCGCCAGCAGCTTGGGGACAGAGAACACTGAAGCTTTCTTT.

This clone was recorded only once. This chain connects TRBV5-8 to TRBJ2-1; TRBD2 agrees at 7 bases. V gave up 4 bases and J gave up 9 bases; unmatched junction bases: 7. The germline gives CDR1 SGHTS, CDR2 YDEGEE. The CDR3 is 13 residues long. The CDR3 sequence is CASSVGGGGEQFF. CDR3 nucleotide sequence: TGTGCCAGCAGCGTTGGGGGGGGAGGTGAGCAGTTCTTC.

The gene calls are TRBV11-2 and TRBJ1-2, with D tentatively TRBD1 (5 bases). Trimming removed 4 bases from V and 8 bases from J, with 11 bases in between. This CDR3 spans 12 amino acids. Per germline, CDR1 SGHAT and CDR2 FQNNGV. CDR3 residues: CASSWPGGGYTF. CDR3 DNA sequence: TGTGCCAGCAGCTGGCCGGGGGGAGGCTACACCTTC.

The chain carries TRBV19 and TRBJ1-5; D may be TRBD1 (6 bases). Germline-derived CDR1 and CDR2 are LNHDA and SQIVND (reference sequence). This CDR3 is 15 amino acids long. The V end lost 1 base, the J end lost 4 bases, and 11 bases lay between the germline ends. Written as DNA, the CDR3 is TGTGCCAGTAGTATAGCCGCGACAGGTAATCAGCCCCAGCATTTT. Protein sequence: CASSIAATGNQPQHF. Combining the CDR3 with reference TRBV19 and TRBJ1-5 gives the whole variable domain DGGITQSPKYLFRKEGQNVTLSCEQNLNHDAMYWYRQDPGQGLRLIYYSQIVNDFQKGDIAEGYSVSREKKESFPLTVTSAQKNPTAFYLCASSIAATGNQPQHFGDGTRLSIL.

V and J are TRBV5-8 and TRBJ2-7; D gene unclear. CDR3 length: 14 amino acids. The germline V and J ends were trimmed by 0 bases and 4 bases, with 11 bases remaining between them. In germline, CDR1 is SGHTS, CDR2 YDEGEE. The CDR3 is CASSLDQNRYEQYF. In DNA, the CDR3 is TGTGCCAGCAGCTTGGACCAGAATCGATACGAGCAGTACTTC.

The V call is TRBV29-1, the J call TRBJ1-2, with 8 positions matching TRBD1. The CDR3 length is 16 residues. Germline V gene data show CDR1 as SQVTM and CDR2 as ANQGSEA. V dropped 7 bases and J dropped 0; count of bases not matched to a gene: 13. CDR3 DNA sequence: TGCAGCGCCAGGACAGGGACGGGGGAAACTAACTATGGCTACACCTTC. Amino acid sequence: CSARTGTGETNYGYTF.